The 27 T cell receptor beta chains below come from one sample, sequenced in a study of Graves' ophthalmopathy and Graves' hyperthyroidism. Amplified TCR beta CDR3 regions were obtained using RNA transcripts as template. The library came from an HTBI-primed first-round RT-PCR and a second-round multiplex PCR. TCRdb reprocessed the multiplex PCR reads with MiXCR, giving one entry per CDR3 protein. The table includes roughly 420,000 distinct CDR3 sequences, 20% to 25% detected once. The sample comprised peripheral blood. These receptor sequences come from a young woman with stable Graves' hyperthyroidism.

On this clonotype itself: One junction end disagrees with the germline gene, perhaps due to a read error. This chain links TRBV7-2 with TRBJ2-4; the match to TRBD2 covers 11 bases. In germline, CDR1 is SGHTA, CDR2 FQGNSA. This CDR3 is 17 amino acids long. CDR3 bases: TGTGCCAGCAGCTTACCGGGACTAGCGGAGCACAAAAACATTAAGTACTTC. This sequence encodes CASSLPGLAEHKNIKYF.

There are many counts of this clonotype. This chain joins TRBV27 and TRBJ2-5; D is perhaps TRBD1 (5 bases). Trimming stripped 3 bases from V and 3 bases from J, with 14 bases between. Germline CDR1 and CDR2: MNHEY and SMNVEV (reference sequence). The CDR3 sequence is 15 residues long. The CDR3 DNA is TGTGCCAGCAGTTTGGTTAGGGGCGCGAAAGAGACCCAGTACTTC. As protein: CASSLVRGAKETQYF.

This clonotype was counted ten times or more. This chain links TRBV3-1 with TRBJ2-7, with TRBD2 matching 11 bases. J gave up 3 bases and V 3 bases, and 1 base lay outside the gene matches. The V gene's germline CDR1 is LGHDT and CDR2 YNNKEL (reference sequence). CDR3 size: 14 residues. The CDR3: CASSHSGRDYEQYF. As DNA, the CDR3 is TGTGCCAGCAGCCATAGCGGGAGGGACTACGAGCAGTACTTC.

This chain connects TRBV6-5 to TRBJ1-1; 7 positions match TRBD1. V shed 0 bases, J shed 1 base, and the junction held 8 bases outside the gene matches. Germline V CDR1 and CDR2: MNHEY, SVGAGI. The CDR3 runs to 17 residues. The CDR3 here is CASSYSGQGVSNTEAFF. CDR3 nucleotides: TGTGCCAGCAGTTACTCGGGGCAGGGGGTTTCGAACACTGAAGCTTTCTTT.

This clonotype has at least ten counts. This sequence joins TRBV19 and TRBJ1-5, with D tentatively TRBD1 (5 bases). Trimming removed 1 base from V and 7 bases from J, with 17 bases in between. In germline, CDR1 is LNHDA, CDR2 SQIVND (reference sequence). The CDR3 consists of 16 residues. The CDR3 loop reads CASSIGPGKGRQPQHF. For the CDR3, the DNA is TGTGCCAGTAGTATAGGCCCGGGAAAGGGGCGGCAGCCCCAGCATTTT. Using reference TRBV19 and TRBJ1-5 for the parts outside the CDR3, the full variable domain is DGGITQSPKYLFRKEGQNVTLSCEQNLNHDAMYWYRQDPGQGLRLIYYSQIVNDFQKGDIAEGYSVSREKKESFPLTVTSAQKNPTAFYLCASSIGPGKGRQPQHFGDGTRLSIL.

Details on this clonotype: Since no conserved phenylalanine or tryptophan closes the CDR3, a read error is the likely cause. This chain connects TRBV20-1 to TRBJ2-7, with 7 bases identical to TRBD2. Per germline, CDR1 DFQATT and CDR2 SNEGSKA (reference sequence). The CDR3 spans 13 residues. After removal of 5 bases from V and 4 bases from J, the junction contained 8 bases not matched to a gene. This CDR3 is CSAFAGDGYEQYY. The CDR3 DNA sequence: TGCAGTGCTTTCGCGGGAGATGGTTACGAGCAGTACTAC.

There are many counts of this clonotype. The V gene is TRBV30, the J gene TRBJ2-7; D gene unclear. This CDR3 has 12 residues. Between the trimmed V and J ends, which lost 3 bases and 3 bases, there was a span of 9 bases. Germline CDR1 is GTSNPN and CDR2 is SVGIG (reference sequence). For the CDR3, the DNA is TGTGCCTGGAGCGGCCTAAACTACGAGCAGTACTTC. Encoded protein: CAWSGLNYEQYF.

This clonotype occurred many times. Given a much more abundant clone one base away, this may be a read error. The genes are TRBV6-1 and TRBJ2-7, with D possibly matching TRBD2 (6 bases). This CDR3 region has 13 residues. CDR1 MNHNS and CDR2 SASEGT come from the germline V gene. V shed 3 bases and J shed 0 bases, with 6 bases lying between them. In nucleotides, the CDR3 is TGTGCCAGCAGTGACGGGGGCTCCTACGAGCAGTACTTC. This sequence encodes CASSDGGSYEQYF.

This clonotype was observed a few times. V gene TRBV4-1 combines with J gene TRBJ2-5, with 8 nucleotides matching TRBD2. The CDR3 length is 15 residues. V gave up 4 bases and J gave up 5 bases; unmatched junction bases: 9. CDR1 and CDR2 from the germline V gene are MGHRA and YSYEKL. The CDR3 nucleotides are TGCGCCAGCAGCCGAAGCGGGGGCGCCTGGGAGACCCAGTACTTC. Protein: CASSRSGGAWETQYF.

This clonotype was recorded many times. V is TRBV28 and J is TRBJ1-3; D gene unclear. The germline V and J ends were trimmed by 5 bases and 0 bases, with 11 bases remaining between them. The CDR3 consists of 15 residues. Germline V gene sequence: CDR1 MDHEN, CDR2 SYDVKM. This CDR3 is CASSPRRNSGNTIYF. As DNA, the CDR3 is TGTGCCAGCAGTCCCCGAAGGAACTCTGGAAACACCATATATTTT.

This clonotype came up many times. V gene TRBV24-1 combines with J gene TRBJ2-7; D is ambiguous. CDR1 KGHDR and CDR2 SFDVKD come from the germline V gene. The CDR3 covers 11 residues. Trimming removed 5 bases from V and 6 bases from J, with 7 bases in between. CDR3 amino acids: CATSGGIEQYF. In DNA, the CDR3 is TGTGCCACCAGTGGTGGGATCGAGCAGTACTTC.

The chain is built from TRBV20-1 and TRBJ2-7; TRBD1 is a possible D gene (6 bases). V lost 0 bases and J 3 bases, leaving 15 bases between the germline ends. The germline V gene encodes CDR1 DFQATT and CDR2 SNEGSKA (reference sequence). The CDR3 consists of 15 residues. The CDR3 region has the DNA TGCAGTGCTAGAGATAACGCAGAGGGACACTACGAGCAGTACTTC. This gives the protein CSARDNAEGHYEQYF.

This clonotype was seen at least ten times. V usage is TRBV29-1 and J usage is TRBJ1-2; tentatively, D is TRBD1 (6 bases). CDR1 is SQVTM, CDR2 ANQGSEA, per germline. CDR3 size: 15 residues. Trimming removed 0 bases from V and 4 bases from J, with 15 bases in between. The CDR3 nucleotides are TGCAGCGTTGAAGATCGGGGACAAGGGTCCTATGGCTACACCTTC. Encoded protein: CSVEDRGQGSYGYTF. Based on the CDR3 plus reference TRBV29-1 and TRBJ1-2, the full variable domain is SAVISQKPSRDICQRGTSLTIQCQVDSQVTMMFWYRQQPGQSLTLIATANQGSEATYESGFVIDKFPISRPNLTFSTLTVSNMSPEDSSIYLCSVEDRGQGSYGYTFGSGTRLTVV.

Ten or more counts support this clonotype. This chain uses TRBV2 with TRBJ2-1; D not certain. Trimming took 4 bases from V and 10 from J, leaving 8 bases between them. Germline lookup yields CDR1 SNHLY and CDR2 FYNNEI. The CDR3 is 11 residues long. For the CDR3, the DNA is TGTGCCAGCAGTGCACAATCGGAGCAGTTCTTC. Its translation: CASSAQSEQFF.

This clonotype was recorded many times. The V and J genes are TRBV6-5 and TRBJ2-5; D possibly corresponds to TRBD1 (6 bases). The CDR3 has 15 amino acids. Trimming stripped 6 bases from V and 5 bases from J, with 19 bases between. Germline lookup yields CDR1 MNHEY and CDR2 SVGAGI. CDR3 sequence (DNA): TGTGCCAGCAGCCCTACAGGGAGTGTAGGGGAGACCCAGTACTTC. Protein product: CASSPTGSVGETQYF.

This clonotype occurred many times. The gene calls are TRBV5-1 and TRBJ2-2, with D perhaps TRBD1 or TRBD2 (5 bases each). This CDR3 comprises 15 residues. The germline V gene has CDR1 SGHRS and CDR2 YFSETQ. With 4 bases removed from V and 2 bases from J, the gap between germline ends came to 12 bases. CDR3 nucleotides: TGCGCCAGCAGCACCGGGGACCTAAACACCGGGGAGCTGTTTTTT. Translated: CASSTGDLNTGELFF.

This chain links TRBV10-3 with TRBJ2-7, with D perhaps TRBD2 (6 bases). The CDR3 spans 12 residues. From germline, CDR1 is ENHRY and CDR2 SYGVKD. V shed 4 bases and J shed 3 bases, with 7 bases lying between them. For the CDR3, the DNA is TGTGCCATCAGTGGAGCGGGCTACGAGCAGTACTTC. It codes for CAISGAGYEQYF.

There are many counts of this clonotype. This rearrangement joins TRBV29-1 to TRBJ2-7, with a possible D match to TRBD1 (6 bases). The V gene lost 4 bases and the J gene lost 3 bases, with 13 bases spanning the gap. The CDR3 has 13 residues. Germline loops: CDR1 SQVTM, CDR2 ANQGSEA. In nucleotides, the CDR3 is TGCAGCGTTGTCCGGACAGCCCTCTACGAGCAGTACTTC. Protein sequence: CSVVRTALYEQYF.

The table lists this clonotype with a few counts. The CDR3 DNA follows: TGTGCCAGCAGCTCCCCCGCTGGGGGGCTGATTACGGAGACCCAGTACTTC. This encodes CASSSPAGGLITETQYF. The chain combines TRBV11-2 with TRBJ2-5; D possibly matches TRBD1 or TRBD2 (6 bases each). Germline V CDR1 and CDR2: SGHAT, FQNNGV. V lost 4 bases and J lost 5, with 23 bases in between. This CDR3 has 17 amino acids.

This clonotype was seen ten or more times. This chain links TRBV18 with TRBJ2-5; no reliable D call. Germline-derived CDR1 and CDR2 are KGHSH and LQKENI. CDR3 length equals 13 residues. V lost 6 bases and J lost 1, with 9 bases in between. CDR3: CASSPPPQETQYF. The DNA for the CDR3 is TGTGCCAGCTCTCCCCCACCCCAAGAGACCCAGTACTTC.

This clonotype was seen a handful of times. The genes are TRBV20-1 and TRBJ1-1; tentative D call: TRBD1 (5 bases). The CDR3 spans 15 residues. The V and J ends lost 0 bases and 4 bases respectively, with 15 bases between them. The V gene's germline CDR1 is DFQATT and CDR2 SNEGSKA (reference sequence). The CDR3 protein is CSARDEGYGGTEAFF. In nucleotides, the CDR3 is TGCAGTGCTAGAGATGAGGGGTACGGTGGCACTGAAGCTTTCTTT.

This clonotype was seen many times. The genes are TRBV11-2 and TRBJ1-6, with D tentatively TRBD1 (5 bases). The V and J ends lost 6 bases and 0 bases respectively, with 15 bases between them. The V gene's germline CDR1 is SGHAT and CDR2 FQNNGV. This CDR3 contains 17 residues. As DNA, the CDR3 is TGTGCCAGCAGTACGCCATCAGGGAGCTCCTATAATTCACCCCTCCACTTT. Its protein is CASSTPSGSSYNSPLHF.

The sample holds a few counts of this clonotype. The chain uses TRBV28 and TRBJ1-2; unclear D gene. Germline V gene lookup returns CDR1 MDHEN and CDR2 SYDVKM. Trimming removed 5 bases at V and 4 bases at J, with 17 bases between. The CDR3 runs 15 residues. The DNA for the CDR3 is TGTGCCAGCAGTGGAGAATACTATGTTACCTATGGCTACACCTTC. Its translation: CASSGEYYVTYGYTF.

The chain uses TRBV29-1 and TRBJ1-1, with TRBD1 as a possible D gene (6 bases). This CDR3 spans 13 amino acids. The V end lost 7 bases, the J end lost 1 base, and 13 bases lay between the germline ends. CDR1 SQVTM and CDR2 ANQGSEA come from the germline V gene. The DNA for the CDR3 is TGCAGCGCGAGACAGGTAGCGAACACTGAAGCTTTCTTT. It encodes CSARQVANTEAFF.

This clonotype has at least ten counts. This chain links TRBV7-3 with TRBJ1-1; possible D gene TRBD1, 5 bases. V lost 3 bases to trimming and J lost 1 base, with 12 bases between them. The CDR3 runs to 15 residues. Per the germline V gene, CDR1 is SGHTA and CDR2 is FQGTGA. The CDR3 reads CASSLNGGGNTEAFF. DNA for the CDR3: TGTGCCAGCAGCTTGAACGGCGGGGGGAACACTGAAGCTTTCTTT.

This clonotype appeared many times. CDR3 in DNA: TGTGCCAGCAGATTTGACAGGACGAACACCGGGGAGCTGTTTTTT. Encoded protein: CASRFDRTNTGELFF. The chain carries TRBV6-1 and TRBJ2-2; the D gene is possibly TRBD1 (6 bases). V lost 6 bases and J 0 bases, leaving 11 bases between the germline ends. Germline loops: CDR1 MNHNS, CDR2 SASEGT. The CDR3 loop spans 15 amino acids.

This clonotype has a count of ten or more. The chain recombines TRBV28 with TRBJ1-6; unclear D gene. The germline V gene encodes CDR1 MDHEN and CDR2 SYDVKM. Trimming took 6 bases from V and 4 from J, leaving 13 bases between them. There are 15 residues in the CDR3. CDR3 sequence reads: CASSLARRYNSPLHF. CDR3 nucleotide sequence: TGTGCCAGCAGCCTCGCTAGGCGGTATAATTCACCCCTCCACTTT.